These 12 T cell receptor beta chains came from one sample sequenced in a study of OX40 agonist ivuxolimab in advanced cancers. Generated by immunoSEQ multiplex PCR, the TCRdb table keeps only in-frame clones and is missing some. The sample yields fewer than 55,000 clones, 88% seen once. The sequencing here drew on CD4+ or CD8+ T cells sorted from blood, taken in a trial of the OX40 agonist ivuxolimab. The source is an adult with an advanced solid tumor such as melanoma, head and neck, liver or kidney cancer.

CDR3 coding DNA: TGTGCCAGCAGTTACTTGTTTCCAGGGGGCGACTATGGCTACACCTTC. Residues: CASSYLFPGGDYGYTF. The rearrangement uses TRBV6-6 and TRBJ1-2, with 8 bases matching TRBD1. CDR3 length equals 16 residues. Germline lookup yields CDR1 MNHNY and CDR2 SVGAGI (reference sequence). The ends lost 1 base at V and 3 bases at J; junction bases unmatched: 7.

This chain connects TRBV27 to TRBJ1-6; no clear D gene. The germline V gene has CDR1 MNHEY and CDR2 SMNVEV (reference sequence). Trimming left V 4 bases short and J 9 bases short, with 10 bases between. This CDR3 region has 13 residues. The CDR3 sequence: CASSSNGGSPLHF. The CDR3 region has the DNA TGTGCCAGCAGTTCCAACGGAGGTTCACCCCTCCACTTT.

This clone was counted once. This chain's CDR3 is CASSEAVVSYTF. The DNA for the CDR3 is TGTGCCAGCAGTGAAGCAGTGGTCAGCTACACCTTC. This chain uses TRBV6-1 with TRBJ1-2; the D is unclear. This CDR3 region has 12 residues. CDR1 MNHNS and CDR2 SASEGT come from the germline V gene. The V end was cut by 0 bases, the J end by 9 bases, with 8 bases between.

The rearrangement joins TRBV19 to TRBJ1-5, with 8 bases lining up with TRBD1. V lost 7 bases and J lost 5; bases outside the gene matches: 7. Germline V gives CDR1 LNHDA, CDR2 SQIVND (reference sequence). The CDR3 runs to 14 residues. Written as DNA, the CDR3 is TGTGCCAGTATTGCCAGGGGGCAGTATCAGCCCCAGCATTTT. Protein product: CASIARGQYQPQHF.

The CDR3 loop is CASSIDGEAGELFF. The CDR3 DNA sequence: TGTGCCAGTAGTATAGATGGGGAGGCCGGGGAGCTGTTTTTT. The chain recombines TRBV19 with TRBJ2-2; maybe TRBD2 (6 bases). V was shortened by 0 bases and J by 6 bases, with 8 bases between the two germline ends. CDR3 length: 14 residues. Germline V gene data show CDR1 as LNHDA and CDR2 as SQIVND (reference sequence).

The V and J genes are TRBV4-2 and TRBJ1-3, with D perhaps TRBD1 (5 bases). The CDR3 extends over 15 amino acids. V gave up 4 bases and J gave up 0 bases, with 10 bases separating them. Germline-derived CDR1 and CDR2 are LGHNA and YNFKEQ. CDR3 protein: CASSPGVSSGNTIYF. The CDR3 coding sequence is TGTGCCAGCAGCCCGGGGGTCTCCTCTGGAAACACCATATATTTT.

The rearrangement joins TRBV4-1 to TRBJ2-5; TRBD2 is a possible D gene (5 bases). The J call may be mistaken, given a closer DNA end match to TRBJ2-7. Germline CDR1 MGHRA, CDR2 YSYEKL. The CDR3 totals 13 residues. For the CDR3, the DNA is TGCGCCAGCAGCCAAGATCGGGGATACGAGCAGTACTTC. The encoded protein is CASSQDRGYEQYF.

V usage is TRBV4-3 and J usage is TRBJ2-1; possible D gene TRBD1, 5 bases. Deletions cut 3 bases from V and 10 bases from J, with 10 bases between. Germline V gene data show CDR1 as LGHNA and CDR2 as YSLEER. The CDR3 has 12 amino acids. This chain's CDR3 is CASSHWGREQFF. The CDR3 coding sequence is TGCGCCAGCAGCCACTGGGGCCGAGAGCAGTTCTTC.

This clone was seen once. The chain uses TRBV5-4 and TRBJ1-2; TRBD1 matches 8 bases. This CDR3 is built from 17 residues. Germline trimming cut 8 bases from V and 8 bases from J; bases unmatched to any gene: 23. Germline CDR1 and CDR2: SGHNT and YYREEE (reference sequence). The CDR3 region is CASRSPGQGAKVRGYTF. CDR3 DNA sequence: TGTGCCAGTCGGAGTCCCGGGCAGGGGGCGAAGGTGAGGGGCTACACCTTC.

This clone occurred a few times. The chain has TRBV19 and TRBJ1-6; D may be TRBD1 (6 bases). V gave up 6 bases and J gave up 9 bases, with 15 bases separating them. Germline loops: CDR1 LNHDA, CDR2 SQIVND (reference sequence). This CDR3 spans 14 amino acids. The CDR3 nucleotides read TGTGCCAGTAGGTGGACCACAGGGATTTCACCCCTCCACTTT. Amino acids: CASRWTTGISPLHF.

This clone was recorded once. This chain joins TRBV9 and TRBJ2-7, with 9 bases fitting TRBD2. The germline gives CDR1 SGDLS, CDR2 YYNGEE. V was pared by 1 base and J by 1 base, with 0 bases of the junction left unmatched. The CDR3 covers 14 residues. In DNA, the CDR3 is TGTGCCAGCAGCGTACTAGCGGGGTCCTACGAGCAGTACTTC. It encodes CASSVLAGSYEQYF.

The chain links TRBV30 to TRBJ1-2, with 7 bases matching TRBD1. From germline, CDR1 is GTSNPN and CDR2 SVGIG (reference sequence). V lost 3 bases, J lost 6 bases, and 13 bases stayed unmatched. The CDR3 totals 15 residues. CDR3 DNA sequence: TGTGCCTGGAGCCGGGACAGACGCACCCCCGATGGCTACACCTTC. Protein: CAWSRDRRTPDGYTF.